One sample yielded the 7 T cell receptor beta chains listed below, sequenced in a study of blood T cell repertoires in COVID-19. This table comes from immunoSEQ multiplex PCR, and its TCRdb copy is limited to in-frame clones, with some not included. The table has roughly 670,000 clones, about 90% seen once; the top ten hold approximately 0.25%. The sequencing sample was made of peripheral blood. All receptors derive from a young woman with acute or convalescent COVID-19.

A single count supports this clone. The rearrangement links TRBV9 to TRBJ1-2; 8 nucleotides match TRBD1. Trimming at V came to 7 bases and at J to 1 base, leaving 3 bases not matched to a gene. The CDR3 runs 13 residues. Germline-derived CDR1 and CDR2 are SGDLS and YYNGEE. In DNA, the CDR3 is TGTGCCAGCGGGGACAGGCATAACTATGGCTACACCTTC. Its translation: CASGDRHNYGYTF. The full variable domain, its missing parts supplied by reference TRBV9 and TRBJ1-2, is DSGVTQTPKHLITATGQRVTLRCSPRSGDLSVYWYQQSLDQGLQFLIQYYNGEERAKGNILERFSAQQFPDLHSELNLSSLELGDSALYFCASGDRHNYGYTFGSGTRLTVV.

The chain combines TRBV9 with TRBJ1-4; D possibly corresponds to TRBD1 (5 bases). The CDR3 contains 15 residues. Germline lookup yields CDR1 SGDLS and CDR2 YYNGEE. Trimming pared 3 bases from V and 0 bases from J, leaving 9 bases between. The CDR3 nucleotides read TGTGCCAGCAGCGCACAGGTTGCAACTAATGAAAAACTGTTTTTT. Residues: CASSAQVATNEKLFF.

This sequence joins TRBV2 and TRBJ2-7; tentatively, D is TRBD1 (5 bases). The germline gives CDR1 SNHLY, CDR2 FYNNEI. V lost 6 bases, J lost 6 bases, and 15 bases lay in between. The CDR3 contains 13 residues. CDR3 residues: CASRDQQVGEQYF. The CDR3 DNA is TGTGCCAGCAGGGATCAACAGGTCGGCGAGCAGTACTTC.

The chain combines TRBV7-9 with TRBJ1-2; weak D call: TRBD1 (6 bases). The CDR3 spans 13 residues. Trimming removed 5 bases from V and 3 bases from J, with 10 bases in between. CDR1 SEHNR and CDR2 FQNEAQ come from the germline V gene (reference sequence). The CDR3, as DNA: TGTGCCAGCAGCACTGACAGGTACTATGGCTACACCTTC. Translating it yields CASSTDRYYGYTF.

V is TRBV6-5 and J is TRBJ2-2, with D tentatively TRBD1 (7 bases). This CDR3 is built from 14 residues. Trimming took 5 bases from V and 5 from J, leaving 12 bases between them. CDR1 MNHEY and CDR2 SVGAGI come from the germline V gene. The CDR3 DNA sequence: TGTGCCAGCAGTCGGGACAGCGGGACCGGGGAGCTGTTTTTT. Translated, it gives CASSRDSGTGELFF.

The CDR3 nucleotides are TGTGCCACCAGTGGTAATAGCAATCAGCCCCAGCATTTT. Its translation is CATSGNSNQPQHF. The rearrangement uses TRBV24-1 and TRBJ1-5; no definite D call. The V gene lost 5 bases and the J gene lost 0 bases, with 4 bases spanning the gap. Germline CDR1 and CDR2: KGHDR and SFDVKD. The CDR3 is 13 residues long.

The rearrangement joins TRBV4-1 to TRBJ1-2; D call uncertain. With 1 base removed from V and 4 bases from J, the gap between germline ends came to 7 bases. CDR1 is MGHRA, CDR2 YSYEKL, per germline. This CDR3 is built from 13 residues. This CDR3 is CASSQVPGYGYTF. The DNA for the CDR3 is TGCGCCAGCAGCCAAGTTCCGGGCTATGGCTACACCTTC.